Below are 13 T cell receptor beta chains sequenced from a single sample in a study of blood T cell repertoires in COVID-19. Sequenced by immunoSEQ multiplex PCR; TCRdb stores in-frame clones only, minus some. The data show approximately 210,000 clones, approximately 85% seen once. Sequenced sample: peripheral blood. All receptors come from a woman aged 70 to 79 with active or convalescent COVID-19.

V and J are TRBV19 and TRBJ2-3; TRBD2 matches at 9 bases. The CDR3 sequence is 15 residues long. Looked up from germline, CDR1 is LNHDA and CDR2 is SQIVND (reference sequence). V was pared by 9 bases and J by 3 bases, with 10 bases of the junction left unmatched. The CDR3 here is CASRRGGGLTDTQYF. CDR3 in DNA: TGTGCCAGCCGACGCGGGGGGGGACTGACAGATACGCAGTATTTT.

Here the CDR3 DNA reads TGTGCCAGCAGCCAAGATACATATGAGCAGTTCTTC. The encoded protein is CASSQDTYEQFF. The gene calls are TRBV4-2 and TRBJ2-1; no definite D call. The V and J ends lost 0 bases and 8 bases respectively, with 5 bases between them. Looked up from germline, CDR1 is LGHNA and CDR2 is YNFKEQ. This CDR3 comprises 12 residues.

The rearrangement links TRBV4-2 to TRBJ1-5, with D maybe TRBD1 (5 bases). V was clipped by 1 base and J by 8 bases, with 15 bases between them. CDR1 is LGHNA, CDR2 YNFKEQ, per germline. The CDR3 is 15 residues long. CDR3 in amino acids: CASSQGSKQGKPQHF. For the CDR3, the DNA is TGTGCCAGCAGCCAAGGAAGTAAGCAGGGTAAGCCCCAGCATTTT.

This chain links TRBV5-1 with TRBJ2-5, with 10 bases fitting TRBD1. The junction had 9 bases not matched to a gene; V was cut back by 4 bases and J by 3 bases. CDR1 is SGHRS, CDR2 YFSETQ, per germline. This CDR3 has 16 amino acids. The CDR3 region is CASSLGTGVGEETQYF. The CDR3 coding sequence is TGCGCCAGCAGCCTCGGGACAGGGGTGGGTGAAGAGACCCAGTACTTC.

V is TRBV5-1 and J is TRBJ2-2, with 14 bases matching TRBD2. Germline V CDR1 and CDR2: SGHRS, YFSETQ. This CDR3 spans 19 amino acids. Germline trimming cut 3 bases from V and 5 bases from J; bases unmatched to any gene: 12. In nucleotides, the CDR3 is TGCGCCAGCAGCTCCGGGACTAGCGGGAGTAGGGGGTTAACCGGGGAGCTGTTTTTT. It is translated as CASSSGTSGSRGLTGELFF.

The chain joins TRBV6-6 to TRBJ2-7; no clear D gene. The CDR3 is 12 residues long. The germline CDR1 and CDR2 sequences are MNHNY and SVGAGI (reference sequence). V lost 6 bases, J lost 2 bases, and 8 bases lay in between. The CDR3 bases are TGTGCCAGCAGCGTCCGGGCCTACGAGCAGTACTTC. Amino acid sequence: CASSVRAYEQYF.

J is TRBJ1-5 and V is TRBV7-2; tentative D call: TRBD1 (5 bases). This CDR3 is 13 amino acids long. Germline V gene sequence: CDR1 SGHTA, CDR2 FQGNSA. V lost 4 bases, J lost 7 bases, and 11 bases lay in between. CDR3 nucleotide sequence: TGTGCCAGCAGCTCAGACAGCGACCAGCCCCAGCATTTT. Amino acid sequence: CASSSDSDQPQHF.

The chain employs TRBV6-5 and TRBJ2-7, with D perhaps matching TRBD1 (5 bases). Germline V gives CDR1 MNHEY, CDR2 SVGAGI. Trimming removed 2 bases at V and 1 base at J, with 9 bases between. The CDR3 is made up of 14 amino acids. As DNA, the CDR3 is TGTGCCAGCAGTTACAGGGGATTGTCCTACGAGCAGTACTTC. It yields the protein CASSYRGLSYEQYF.

This sequence joins TRBV7-9 and TRBJ2-7, with D perhaps TRBD2 (6 bases). From germline, CDR1 is SEHNR and CDR2 FQNEAQ (reference sequence). V was cut by 5 bases and J by 1 base, with 12 bases left in between. The CDR3 has 14 residues. The CDR3 nucleotides read TGTGCCAGCAGCACGCTAGCGTCTTCCTACGAGCAGTACTTC. Translating gives CASSTLASSYEQYF. Full variable domain (outside the CDR3, taken from reference TRBV7-9 and TRBJ2-7): DTGVSQNPRHKITKRGQNVTFRCDPISEHNRLYWYRQTLGQGPEFLTYFQNEAQLEKSRLLSDRFSAERPKGSFSTLEIQRTEQGDSAMYLCASSTLASSYEQYFGPGTRLTVT.

The chain has TRBV6-6 and TRBJ1-6; 10 bases are a match to TRBD1. V trimming: 5 bases; J trimming: 4 bases; junction bases outside the gene matches: 8. CDR1 is MNHNY and CDR2 is SVGAGI in the germline V gene (reference sequence). The CDR3 loop spans 17 amino acids. CDR3 nucleotides: TGTGCCAGCAGTCCAGGTCAGGGACAGGGGTATAATTCACCCCTCCACTTT. Translating it yields CASSPGQGQGYNSPLHF.

The V gene is TRBV6-5, the J gene TRBJ2-2; 9 nucleotides align to TRBD2. Germline loops: CDR1 MNHEY, CDR2 SVGAGI. J lost 6 bases, V lost 5 bases, and 4 bases had no gene match. The CDR3 has 14 residues. CDR3 in DNA: TGTGCCAGCAGTACGGGACTAGCAGCCGGGGAGCTGTTTTTT. It specifies CASSTGLAAGELFF.

This clone showed up just once. V gene TRBV15 combines with J gene TRBJ2-5; D is possibly TRBD1 (6 bases). CDR1 and CDR2 (germline): LNHNV, YYDKDF (reference sequence). This CDR3 spans 13 amino acids. Trimming left V 4 bases short and J 5 bases short, with 11 bases between. The CDR3 DNA reads as TGTGCCACCAGCACAGGGGTACGGGAGACCCAGTACTTC. Its translation is CATSTGVRETQYF.

The chain employs TRBV4-1 and TRBJ2-7; 7 nucleotides align to TRBD1. Germline CDR1 is MGHRA and CDR2 is YSYEKL. The CDR3 consists of 14 residues. After removal of 4 bases from V and 3 bases from J, the junction contained 6 bases not matched to a gene. CDR3 in DNA: TGCGCCAGCAGCCTTCGCAGGGGGAACTACGAGCAGTACTTC. This gives the protein CASSLRRGNYEQYF.